What follows describes a single T cell receptor (beta chain). Trimming at V came to 5 bases and at J to 3 bases, leaving 0 bases not matched to a gene. Germline V CDR1 and CDR2: GTSNPN, SVGIG (reference sequence). This CDR3 is 11 amino acids long. The data were obtained in a study of cytomegalovirus exposure and HLA in healthy donors. PCR involved 60 Vbeta and 13 Jbeta primers. Measured with immunoSEQ multiplex PCR; TCRdb has only the in-frame clones, and not every one. Here the sample spans more than 70,000 clones, 70% to 85% being singletons. This sequence joins TRBV30 and TRBJ2-5, with 7 bases matching TRBD2. The sequencing input was PBMCs. The TCR was taken from a middle-aged man in good health and CMV-seropositive. The CDR3 nucleotides read TGTGCCTGGGGGGGGGAAGAGACCCAGTACTTC. Amino acid sequence: CAWGGEETQYF.